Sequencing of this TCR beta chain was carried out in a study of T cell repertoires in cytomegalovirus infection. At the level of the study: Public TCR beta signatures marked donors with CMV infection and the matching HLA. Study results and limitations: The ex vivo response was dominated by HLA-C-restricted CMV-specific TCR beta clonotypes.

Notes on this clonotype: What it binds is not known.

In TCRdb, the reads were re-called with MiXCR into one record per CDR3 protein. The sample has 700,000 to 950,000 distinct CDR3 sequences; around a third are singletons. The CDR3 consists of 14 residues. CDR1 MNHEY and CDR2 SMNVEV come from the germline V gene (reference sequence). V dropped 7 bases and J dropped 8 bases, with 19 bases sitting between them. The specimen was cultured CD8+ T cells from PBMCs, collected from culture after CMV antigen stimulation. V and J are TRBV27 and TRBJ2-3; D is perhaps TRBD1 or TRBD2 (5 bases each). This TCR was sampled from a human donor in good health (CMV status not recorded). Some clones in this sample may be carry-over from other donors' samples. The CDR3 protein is CASTPIGGDGTQYF. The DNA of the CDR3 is TGTGCCAGCACCCCCATCGGTGGGGACGGTACGCAGTATTTT.